Each of the 15 T cell receptor beta chains below was sequenced from the same sample in a study of persistence of HIV-infected CD4 T cells (TCRdb year 2020). The immunoSEQ hsTCRB assay version 4, run in survey mode, was used to sequence TCRbeta repertoires from genomic DNA. This immuneACCESS table, as held by TCRdb, lists in-frame sequences with V and J called but not all clones. Of the missing ones, under half trace to an unresolved V gene in checked studies; the others have no known cause. In this sample the table shows about 30,000 clones, approximately 70% of which occur a single time. Approximately 1.4% of the sample is held by the ten biggest clonotypes. These receptors have no known antigen. The sample's treatment or condition label is to be understood as: suppressive antiretroviral therapy. A pool of overlapping HIV-1 Gag 15-mer peptides, at about 1 ug per peptide per mL, was used to stimulate the cells. Responding CD4+ T cells were sorted by upregulation of both CD40 ligand and CD69.

The material was CD4+ T cells sorted from PBMCs after 18-hour stimulation, obtained from a patient who received antiretroviral therapy. Interpreted using the paper, the cell subset or site label stands for: CD40L+CD69+ CD4 T cells responding to HIV-1 Gag peptides. The receptors were sampled from an adult man with HIV who was CMV-seropositive.

The CDR3 DNA follows: TGCGCCAGCAGCCCGCCTCCCTGGACAGGGGAATCCTACGAGCAGTACTTC. This gives the protein CASSPPPWTGESYEQYF. This chain connects TRBV5-1 to TRBJ2-7; 9 bases line up with TRBD1. This CDR3 comprises 17 residues. Germline-derived CDR1 and CDR2 are SGHRS and YFSETQ. V was pared by 4 bases and J by 1 base, with 12 bases of the junction left unmatched.

This clone showed up just a few times. The chain has TRBV6-1 and TRBJ1-5; TRBD1 is a possible D gene (6 bases). The CDR3 has 14 amino acids. Trimming stripped 3 bases from V and 7 bases from J, with 13 bases between. Germline CDR1 reads MNHNS; CDR2 reads SASEGT. CDR3 sequence: CASSEGQEYQPQHF. CDR3 DNA sequence: TGTGCCAGCAGTGAGGGACAAGAGTACCAGCCCCAGCATTTT.

This clone was found a few times. The V gene is TRBV13, the J gene TRBJ2-1; 8 bases agree with TRBD2. The trim removed 2 bases at V and 9 bases at J, leaving 12 bases unmatched. The CDR3 length is 16 residues. CDR1 PRHDT and CDR2 FYEKMQ come from the germline V gene (reference sequence). CDR3 nucleotides: TGTGCCAGCAGCTTAAAGAGCGGGGGCTGGGTCGGTGAGCAGTTCTTC. Protein sequence: CASSLKSGGWVGEQFF.

The genes are TRBV28 and TRBJ2-2; 9 bases fit TRBD1. This CDR3 contains 15 residues. J gave up 2 bases and V 7 bases, and 5 bases lay outside the gene matches. CDR1 MDHEN and CDR2 SYDVKM come from the germline V gene. The CDR3 loop reads CASKLTGGNTGELFF. CDR3 DNA sequence: TGTGCCAGCAAGTTGACAGGGGGAAACACCGGGGAGCTGTTTTTT.

The V and J genes are TRBV11-2 and TRBJ1-2; no definite D call. This CDR3 has 14 residues. V gave up 1 base and J gave up 0 bases, with 6 bases separating them. Looked up from germline, CDR1 is SGHAT and CDR2 is FQNNGV. For the CDR3, the DNA is TGTGCCAGCAGCTTAGGGAATGCTAACTATGGCTACACCTTC. Its protein product is CASSLGNANYGYTF.

The V and J genes are TRBV7-9 and TRBJ1-2, with TRBD1 matching 9 bases. The germline V gene has CDR1 SEHNR and CDR2 FQNEAQ (reference sequence). This CDR3 spans 14 amino acids. J gave up 2 bases and V 4 bases, and 2 bases lay outside the gene matches. CDR3: CASSSGQGNYGYTF. CDR3 coding DNA: TGTGCCAGCAGCTCTGGACAGGGGAACTATGGCTACACCTTC.

This chain connects TRBV28 to TRBJ1-6, with D maybe TRBD1 (6 bases). CDR3 size: 14 residues. Germline lookup yields CDR1 MDHEN and CDR2 SYDVKM. Trimming took 5 bases from V and 9 from J, leaving 14 bases between them. CDR3 in amino acids: CASSLRDISSPLHF. The CDR3 DNA reads as TGTGCCAGCAGTCTCCGGGACATATCTTCACCCCTCCACTTT.

The chain employs TRBV12-3 or TRBV12-4 and TRBJ2-7; no reliable D call. V was cut by 1 base and J by 3 bases, with 7 bases left in between. The CDR3 length is 13 residues. CDR3 sequence reads: CASSLGFYYEQYF. The CDR3 DNA reads as TGTGCCAGCAGTTTAGGTTTCTACTACGAGCAGTACTTC.

The rearrangement uses TRBV27 and TRBJ1-3; TRBD1 aligns across 11 bases. J was trimmed by 7 bases and V by 5 bases; bases with no gene match: 7. Germline values: CDR1 MNHEY, CDR2 SMNVEV (reference sequence). The CDR3 contains 15 residues. CDR3 protein: CASSLRTGGWNTIYF. For the CDR3, the DNA is TGTGCCAGCAGTCTTCGGACAGGGGGCTGGAACACCATATATTTT.

This clone was counted only a few times. This CDR3 reads CASSYARGLNQPQHF. As DNA, the CDR3 is TGTGCCAGCAGTTACGCCAGGGGGCTAAATCAGCCCCAGCATTTT. The V and J genes are TRBV6-5 and TRBJ1-5; 8 nucleotides agree with TRBD1. After removal of 2 bases from V and 4 bases from J, the junction contained 4 bases not matched to a gene. The germline CDR1 and CDR2 sequences are MNHEY and SVGAGI. CDR3 length: 15 amino acids.

This rearrangement joins TRBV6-1 to TRBJ1-5; D might be TRBD1 (6 bases). Trimming pared 3 bases from V and 2 bases from J, leaving 8 bases between. Germline-derived CDR1 and CDR2 are MNHNS and SASEGT. This CDR3 has 14 amino acids. The DNA of the CDR3 is TGTGCCAGCAGTGACAGACAGGGCAATCAGCCCCAGCATTTT. Residues: CASSDRQGNQPQHF.

V and J are TRBV28 and TRBJ2-5; the match to TRBD1 covers 7 bases. V gave up 1 base and J gave up 5 bases; unmatched junction bases: 7. The CDR3 has 15 amino acids. Germline V CDR1 and CDR2: MDHEN, SYDVKM. CDR3 DNA: TGTGCCAGCAGTTTATCCGACAGGGTCCGGGAGACCCAGTACTTC. Translated: CASSLSDRVRETQYF.

The chain is built from TRBV4-2 and TRBJ2-3; 10 bases are shared with TRBD2. The V and J ends lost 1 base and 6 bases, in that order; junction bases with no gene match: 7. Per the germline V gene, CDR1 is LGHNA and CDR2 is YNFKEQ. CDR3 size: 16 residues. CDR3 nucleotide sequence: TGTGCCAGCAGCCAAGCAGCGGGGGGGCCAACGGATACGCAGTATTTT. It codes for CASSQAAGGPTDTQYF.

This rearrangement joins TRBV28 to TRBJ2-5; 10 positions match TRBD1. The CDR3 is 17 amino acids. Germline V CDR1 and CDR2: MDHEN, SYDVKM. V shed 3 bases and J 1 base; nucleotides not matched to a gene: 8. CDR3 protein: CASSFRLWDRGQETQYF. The CDR3 nucleotides are TGTGCCAGCAGTTTTCGCTTATGGGACAGGGGCCAAGAGACCCAGTACTTC.

This clone has a handful of counts. The chain links TRBV28 to TRBJ1-4, with D unresolved. CDR3 size: 15 residues. CDR1 and CDR2 (germline): MDHEN, SYDVKM. Between the trimmed V and J ends, which lost 3 bases and 0 bases, there was a span of 8 bases. CDR3 residues: CASSFGRATNEKLFF. The CDR3 nucleotides are TGTGCCAGCAGTTTTGGACGGGCAACTAATGAAAAACTGTTTTTT.